The TCR beta chain under discussion was sequenced for a study of OX40 agonist ivuxolimab in advanced cancers. Notes on the study in general: In CD8+ T cells, expanded clones were on average more numerous than in CD4+.

Some clones are missing from TCRdb's copy, which holds only in-frame ones; the method was immunoSEQ multiplex PCR. Among roughly 88,000 clones, around 87% were seen once, and the ten largest hold about 4.6%. Prior autoimmune disease or systemic immunosuppression barred patients. A word on this clone: Its antigen is unknown.

Germline V gives CDR1 MNHNS, CDR2 SASEGT. V lost 10 bases and J 4 bases, leaving 13 bases between the germline ends. The CDR3 sequence is 12 residues long. This clonotype was sampled from an adult with an advanced solid tumor such as melanoma, head and neck, liver or kidney cancer. This sample comprised CD4+ or CD8+ T cells sorted from blood, obtained in a trial of the OX40 agonist ivuxolimab. The rearrangement links TRBV6-1 to TRBJ1-1; the D gene is possibly TRBD1 (6 bases). CDR3 in amino acids: CATGGGPTEAFF. As DNA, the CDR3 is TGTGCCACCGGGGGGGGGCCCACTGAAGCTTTCTTT.